This T cell receptor (beta chain) came from a study of T cell changes during pregnancy in multiple sclerosis. Clones were read by immunoSEQ multiplex PCR, and TCRdb kept only the in-frame ones, dropping some. The sample records about 36,000 clones, almost 95% being singletons. The germline CDR1 and CDR2 sequences are SGHTA and FQGNSA. CDR3 length: 15 residues. Trimming shortened V by 1 base and J by 3 bases, and 12 bases separated the two germline ends. Sequencing was done on a sample of PBMCs (not recorded whether the cells were cultured). This chain connects TRBV7-2 to TRBJ1-1, with D uncertain. This clonotype originated in a female donor with multiple sclerosis, enrolled in a pregnancy study. CDR3 sequence (DNA): TGTGCCAGCAGCTTAGAACCCCAAGCTCACACTGAAGCTTTCTTT. Protein product: CASSLEPQAHTEAFF.